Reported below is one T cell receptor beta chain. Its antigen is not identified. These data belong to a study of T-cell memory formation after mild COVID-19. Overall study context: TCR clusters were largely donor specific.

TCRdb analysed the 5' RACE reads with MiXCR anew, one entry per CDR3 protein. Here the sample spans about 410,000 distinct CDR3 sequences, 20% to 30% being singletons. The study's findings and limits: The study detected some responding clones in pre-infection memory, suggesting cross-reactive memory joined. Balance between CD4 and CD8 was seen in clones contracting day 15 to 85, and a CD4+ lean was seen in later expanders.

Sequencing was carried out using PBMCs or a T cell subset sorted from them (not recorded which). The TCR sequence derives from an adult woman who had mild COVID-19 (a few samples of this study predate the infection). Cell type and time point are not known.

In DNA form, the CDR3 reads TGTGCCAGCAGTCAGGGGGACTACAATGAGCAGTTCTTC. Translated: CASSQGDYNEQFF. The V gene is TRBV27, the J gene TRBJ2-1, with TRBD1 matching over 7 bases. This CDR3 is built from 13 residues. V trimming: 5 bases; J trimming: 3 bases; junction bases outside the gene matches: 1. The V gene's germline CDR1 is MNHEY and CDR2 SMNVEV (reference sequence).